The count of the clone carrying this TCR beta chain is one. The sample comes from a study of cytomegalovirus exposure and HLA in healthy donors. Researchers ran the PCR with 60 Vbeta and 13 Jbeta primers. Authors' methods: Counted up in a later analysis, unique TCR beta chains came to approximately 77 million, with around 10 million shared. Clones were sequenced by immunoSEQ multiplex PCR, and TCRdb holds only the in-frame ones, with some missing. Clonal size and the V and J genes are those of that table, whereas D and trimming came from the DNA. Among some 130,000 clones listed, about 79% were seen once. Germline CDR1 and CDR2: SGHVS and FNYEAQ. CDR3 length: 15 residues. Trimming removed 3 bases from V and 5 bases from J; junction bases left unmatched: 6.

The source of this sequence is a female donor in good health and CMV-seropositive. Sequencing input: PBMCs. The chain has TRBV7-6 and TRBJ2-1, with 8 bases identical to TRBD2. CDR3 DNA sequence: TGTGCCAGCAGCTTCGGACTAGCAGCTAACAATGAGCAGTTCTTC. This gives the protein CASSFGLAANNEQFF. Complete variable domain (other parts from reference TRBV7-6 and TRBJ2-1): GAGVSQSPRYKVTKRGQDVALRCDPISGHVSLYWYRQALGQGPEFLTYFNYEAQQDKSGLPNDRFSAERPEGSISTLTIQRTEQRDSAMYRCASSFGLAANNEQFFGPGTRLTVL.